This T cell receptor beta chain was recovered during a study of blood T cell repertoires in COVID-19. Per the original data handling: Amplification of reference gene primers was used by the study to estimate nucleated cell counts. Generated by immunoSEQ multiplex PCR, the TCRdb table keeps only in-frame clones and is missing some. V, J and clone size are taken as reported in that table, and D and trimming were inferred from the DNA itself. Of hundreds of thousands of clones in the sample, roughly 81% were seen once. Sequencing used peripheral blood. The TCR sequence derives from a woman older than 75 with COVID-19, enrolled during active disease.

The DNA for the CDR3 is TGTGCCAGCAGTCACCGACTCCAGGGCTACGAGCAGTACTTC. Translating gives CASSHRLQGYEQYF. This chain uses TRBV6-2 or TRBV6-3 with TRBJ2-7; possibly TRBD1 for D (5 bases). Germline CDR1 is MNHEY and CDR2 is SVGEGT. CDR3 length equals 14 residues. V was cut by 5 bases and J by 3 bases, with 14 bases left in between.